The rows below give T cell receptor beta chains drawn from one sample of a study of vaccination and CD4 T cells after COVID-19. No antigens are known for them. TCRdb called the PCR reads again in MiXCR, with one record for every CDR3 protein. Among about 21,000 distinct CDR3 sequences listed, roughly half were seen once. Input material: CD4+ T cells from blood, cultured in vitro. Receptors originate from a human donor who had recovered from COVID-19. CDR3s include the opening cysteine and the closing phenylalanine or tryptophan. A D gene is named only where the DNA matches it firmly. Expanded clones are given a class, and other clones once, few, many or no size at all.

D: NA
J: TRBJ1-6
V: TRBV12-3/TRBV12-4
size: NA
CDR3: CASSLRDRYSPLHF
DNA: TGTGCCAGCAGTTTGAGGGACCGCTATTCACCCCTCCACTTT

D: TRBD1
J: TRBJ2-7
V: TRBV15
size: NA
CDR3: CATSRDRGPYEQYF
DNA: TGTGCCACCAGCAGAGACAGGGGGCCCTACGAGCAGTACTTC

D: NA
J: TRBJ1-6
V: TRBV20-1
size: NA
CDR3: CSARHITGGYGSPLHF
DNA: TGCAGTGCTAGACACATAACCGGGGGCTACGGGTCACCCCTCCACTTT

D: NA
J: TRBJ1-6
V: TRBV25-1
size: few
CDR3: CASSESEQYNSPLHF
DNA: TGTGCCAGCAGTGAATCAGAACAGTATAATTCACCCCTCCACTTT

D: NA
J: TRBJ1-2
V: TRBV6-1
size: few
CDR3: CASSEGTRNYGYTF
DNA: TGTGCCAGCAGTGAAGGAACAAGGAACTATGGCTACACCTTC

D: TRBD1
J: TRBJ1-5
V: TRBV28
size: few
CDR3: CASSPQGASNQPQHF
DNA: TGTGCCAGCAGTCCGCAGGGGGCTAGCAATCAGCCCCAGCATTTT

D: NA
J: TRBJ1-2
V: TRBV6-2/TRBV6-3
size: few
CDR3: CASRNTGSNYGYTF
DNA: TGTGCCAGCAGGAACACAGGTTCGAACTATGGCTACACCTTC

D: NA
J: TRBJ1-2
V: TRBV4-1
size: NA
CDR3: CASSHRVVQDGYTF
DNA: TGCGCCAGCAGCCACAGGGTCGTCCAGGATGGCTACACCTTC

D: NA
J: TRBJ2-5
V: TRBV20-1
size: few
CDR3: CSARFRVKQETQYF
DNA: TGCAGTGCTAGGTTCAGGGTGAAACAAGAGACCCAGTACTTC

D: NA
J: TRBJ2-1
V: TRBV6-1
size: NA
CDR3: CASTRYGSSYNEQFF
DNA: TGTGCCAGTACCCGGTATGGGTCATCCTACAATGAGCAGTTCTTC

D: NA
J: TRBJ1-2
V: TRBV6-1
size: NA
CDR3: CASSLTTNYGYTF
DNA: TGTGCCAGCAGCCTAACAACTAACTATGGCTACACCTTC

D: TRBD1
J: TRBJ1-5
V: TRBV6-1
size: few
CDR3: CASSWTGNQPQHF
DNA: TGTGCCAGCAGCTGGACAGGTAATCAGCCCCAGCATTTT

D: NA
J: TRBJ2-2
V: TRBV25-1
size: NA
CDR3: CASERGGANTGELFF
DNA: TGTGCCAGCGAAAGGGGCGGGGCGAACACCGGGGAGCTGTTTTTT

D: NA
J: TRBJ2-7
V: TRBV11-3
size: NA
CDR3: CASSLDLGPFSRFSYEQYF
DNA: TGTGCCAGCAGCTTAGATCTCGGTCCCTTCTCCAGATTCTCCTACGAGCAGTACTTC

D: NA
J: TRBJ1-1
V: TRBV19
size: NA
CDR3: CASRTVTEAFF
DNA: TGTGCCAGTCGAACGGTCACTGAAGCTTTCTTT

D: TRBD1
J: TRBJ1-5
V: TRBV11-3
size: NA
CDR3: CASSLKPRLTGGGNQPQHF
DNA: TGTGCCAGCAGCTTAAAGCCCCGCCTGACAGGGGGGGGAAATCAGCCCCAGCATTTT

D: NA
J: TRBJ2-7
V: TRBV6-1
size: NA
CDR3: CASSVDYYEQYF
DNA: TGTGCCAGCAGTGTCGACTACTACGAGCAGTACTTC

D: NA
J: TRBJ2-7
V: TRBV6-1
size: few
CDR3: CASSHSGGSYEQYF
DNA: TGTGCCAGCAGTCACAGTGGGGGTAGCTACGAGCAGTACTTC

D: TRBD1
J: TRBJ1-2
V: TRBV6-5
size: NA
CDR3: CASSYSTTGYGYTF
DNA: TGTGCCAGCAGTTACTCTACGACAGGGTATGGCTACACCTTC

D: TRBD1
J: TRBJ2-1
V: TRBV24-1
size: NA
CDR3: CATSLGGQGVNEQFF
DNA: TGTGCCACCAGTTTAGGGGGACAGGGGGTAAATGAGCAGTTCTTC

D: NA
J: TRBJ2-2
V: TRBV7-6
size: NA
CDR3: CASSLAAAATGELFF
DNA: TGTGCCAGCAGCTTAGCAGCCGCGGCCACCGGGGAGCTGTTTTTT

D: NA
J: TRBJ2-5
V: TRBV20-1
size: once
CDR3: CSARKRGTQGRQDQETQYF
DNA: TGCAGTGCTAGGAAACGAGGAACTCAGGGACGACAGGATCAAGAGACCCAGTACTTC

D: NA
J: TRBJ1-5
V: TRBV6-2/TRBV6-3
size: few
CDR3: CASRGFRGRQGVNQPQHF
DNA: TGTGCCAGCCGGGGGTTTCGAGGGAGGCAGGGAGTCAATCAGCCCCAGCATTTT

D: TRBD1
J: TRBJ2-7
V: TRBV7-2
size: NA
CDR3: CASSLDRGLRDEQYF
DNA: TGTGCCAGCAGCTTAGACAGGGGGCTTCGGGACGAGCAGTACTTC

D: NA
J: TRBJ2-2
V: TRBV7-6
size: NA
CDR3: CASSSTTNTGELFF
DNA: TGTGCCAGCAGCTCTACAACGAACACCGGGGAGCTGTTTTTT

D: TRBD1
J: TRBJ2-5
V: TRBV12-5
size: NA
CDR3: CACMKGAGETQYF
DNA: TGTGCTTGCATGAAGGGGGCCGGGGAGACCCAGTACTTC

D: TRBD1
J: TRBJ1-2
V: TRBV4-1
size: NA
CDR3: CASSQATGNNYGYTF
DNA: TGCGCCAGCAGCCAAGCGACAGGGAATAACTATGGCTACACCTTC

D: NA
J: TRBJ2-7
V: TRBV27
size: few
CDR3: CASSSSDRSYEQYF
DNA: TGTGCCAGCAGCTCCTCAGACCGGTCCTACGAGCAGTACTTC

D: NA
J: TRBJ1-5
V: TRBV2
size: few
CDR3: CASSDLRKPQHF
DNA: TGTGCCAGCAGTGATCTACGAAAGCCCCAGCATTTT

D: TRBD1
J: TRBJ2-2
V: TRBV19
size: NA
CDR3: CASSSRTGVLGELFF
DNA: TGTGCCAGTAGTTCACGGACAGGGGTCCTGGGGGAGCTGTTTTTT

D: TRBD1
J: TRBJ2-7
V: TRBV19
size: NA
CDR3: CASSPRPTGVGEQYF
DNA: TGTGCCAGTAGCCCAAGGCCCACAGGGGTCGGCGAGCAGTACTTC

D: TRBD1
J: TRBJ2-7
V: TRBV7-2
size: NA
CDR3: CASSLSGTDSYEQYF
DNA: TGTGCCAGCAGCTTGTCCGGGACAGACTCCTACGAGCAGTACTTC

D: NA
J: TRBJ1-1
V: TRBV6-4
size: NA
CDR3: CASSDSLQGSTEAFF
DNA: TGTGCCAGCAGTGACTCGTTGCAGGGAAGCACTGAAGCTTTCTTT

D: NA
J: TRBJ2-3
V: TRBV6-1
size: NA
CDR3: CASTWTAPTDTQYF
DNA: TGTGCCAGCACTTGGACAGCCCCCACAGATACGCAGTATTTT

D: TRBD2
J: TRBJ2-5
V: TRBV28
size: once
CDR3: CASSSSGRRAQETQYF
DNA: TGTGCCAGCAGTAGTAGCGGGAGGAGGGCTCAAGAGACCCAGTACTTC

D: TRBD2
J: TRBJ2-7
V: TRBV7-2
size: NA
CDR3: CASSPGLAFGDEQYF
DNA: TGTGCCAGCAGCCCAGGACTAGCCTTTGGGGACGAGCAGTACTTC

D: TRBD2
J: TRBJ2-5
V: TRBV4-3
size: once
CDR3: CASSKLAGEETQYF
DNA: TGCGCCAGCAGCAAGCTAGCGGGGGAAGAGACCCAGTACTTC

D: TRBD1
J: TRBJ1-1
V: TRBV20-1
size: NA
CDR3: CSAPGGSVTEAFF
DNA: TGCAGTGCTCCAGGGGGCTCGGTCACTGAAGCTTTCTTT

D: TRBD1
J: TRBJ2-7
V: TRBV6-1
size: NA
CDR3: CASSLTDRGYEQYF
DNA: TGTGCCAGCAGTCTTACGGACAGGGGCTACGAGCAGTACTTC

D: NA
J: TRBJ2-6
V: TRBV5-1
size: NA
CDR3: CASSPLPGANVLTF
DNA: TGCGCCAGCAGCCCTCTCCCGGGGGCCAACGTCCTGACTTTC

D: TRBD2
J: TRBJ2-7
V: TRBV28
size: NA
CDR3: CASGLAGGEQYF
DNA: TGTGCCAGCGGACTAGCCGGCGGCGAGCAGTACTTC

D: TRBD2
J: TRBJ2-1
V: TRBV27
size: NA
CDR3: CASSLRASGGARGNEQFF
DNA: TGTGCCAGCAGTTTAAGGGCTAGCGGGGGGGCCCGGGGCAATGAGCAGTTCTTC

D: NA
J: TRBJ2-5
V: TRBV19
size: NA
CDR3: CASSTTGTRETQYF
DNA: TGTGCCAGTAGTACAACCGGGACTCGGGAGACCCAGTACTTC